This T cell receptor beta chain was recovered during a study of post-analysis software for immune sequencing data. As for the study in general: In terms of disease course, relapsing-remitting, secondary progressive and progressive-relapsing multiple sclerosis were included.

cDNA libraries for TCR beta contained unique molecular identifiers. Starting from approximately 0.95 to 9.8 million T cells, the study yielded about 540,000 cDNA molecules. MiXCR, applied by TCRdb to the PCR reads, yields one record per CDR3 protein. This sample yields hundreds of thousands of distinct CDR3 sequences, of which 25% to 30% are seen a single time; more than 0.45% belongs to the top ten. The CDR3 sequence is 14 residues long. V lost 5 bases, J lost 9 bases, and 8 bases stayed unmatched. Germline V gives CDR1 SGHVS, CDR2 FNYEAQ. This clonotype was observed a few times. Its antigen is still unknown. General observations from the study: Controls' normalized Chao1 diversity significantly exceeded that of multiple sclerosis patients. F-measure co-clustering was strong for batch-matched samples. The five TRBV segments detected at higher frequency in patients than in controls included TRBV5-6, TRBV5-1 and TRBV20-1.

This chain links TRBV7-6 with TRBJ2-1, with 9 bases aligning to TRBD1. Sequencing was performed on blood. The sequence was obtained from a girl under 18 with multiple sclerosis. This CDR3 is CASSAIGQGTEQFF. The CDR3 DNA reads as TGTGCCAGCAGCGCCATCGGACAGGGGACTGAGCAGTTCTTC.